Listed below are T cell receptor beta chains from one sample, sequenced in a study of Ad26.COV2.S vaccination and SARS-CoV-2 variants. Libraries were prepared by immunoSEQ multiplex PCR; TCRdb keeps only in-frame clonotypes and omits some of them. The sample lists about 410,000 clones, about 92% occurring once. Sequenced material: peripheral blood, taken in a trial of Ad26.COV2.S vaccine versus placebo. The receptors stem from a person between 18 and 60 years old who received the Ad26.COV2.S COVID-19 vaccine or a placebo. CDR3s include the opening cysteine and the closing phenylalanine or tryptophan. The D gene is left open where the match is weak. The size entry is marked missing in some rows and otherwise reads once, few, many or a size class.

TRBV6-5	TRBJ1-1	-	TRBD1	CASSYSIIRGHTEAFF	TGTGCCAGCAGTTACTCGATAATCAGGGGGCACACTGAAGCTTTCTTT
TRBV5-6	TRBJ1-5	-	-	CASSFGSNQPQHF	TGTGCCAGCAGCTTTGGCAGCAATCAGCCCCAGCATTTT
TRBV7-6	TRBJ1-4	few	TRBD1	CASSQAGTGHEKLFF	TGTGCCAGCAGCCAAGCCGGGACAGGGCATGAAAAACTGTTTTTT
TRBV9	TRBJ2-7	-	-	CASSPHRRGFDEQYF	TGTGCCAGCAGCCCCCATCGTAGGGGGTTCGACGAGCAGTACTTC
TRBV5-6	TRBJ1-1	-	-	CASSLVIMNTEAFF	TGTGCCAGCAGCTTGGTCATTATGAACACTGAAGCTTTCTTT
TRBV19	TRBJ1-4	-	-	CASSFWDRAEKLFF	TGTGCCAGTAGTTTTTGGGACCGGGCTGAAAAACTGTTTTTT
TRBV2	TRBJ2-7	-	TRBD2	CASSRTSGISYEQYF	TGTGCCAGCAGTCGAACTAGCGGTATTTCCTACGAGCAGTACTTC
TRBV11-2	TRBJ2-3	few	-	CASSPLGRTDTQYF	TGTGCCAGCAGCCCATTAGGGCGCACAGATACGCAGTATTTT
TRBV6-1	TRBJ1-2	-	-	CASSERGSFGYTF	TGTGCCAGCAGTGAAAGGGGGTCCTTTGGCTACACCTTC
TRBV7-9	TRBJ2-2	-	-	CASSFITGELFF	TGTGCCAGCAGCTTTATCACCGGGGAGCTGTTTTTT
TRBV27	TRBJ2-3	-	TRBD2	CASSFRGGAYTDTQYF	TGTGCCAGCAGTTTCCGGGGGGGGGCCTACACAGATACGCAGTATTTT
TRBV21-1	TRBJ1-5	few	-	CASTLGTGGNQPQHF	TGTGCCAGCACCCTCGGGACAGGGGGCAATCAGCCCCAGCATTTT
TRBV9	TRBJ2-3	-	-	CASSVGGTNTDTQYF	TGTGCCAGCAGCGTAGGTGGGACCAACACAGATACGCAGTATTTT
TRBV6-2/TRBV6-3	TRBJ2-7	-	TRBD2	CASSYRLAGDLEQYF	TGTGCCAGCAGTTACCGACTAGCGGGGGATTTGGAGCAGTACTTC
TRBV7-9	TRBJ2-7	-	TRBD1	CASSPRTGRYEQYF	TGTGCCAGCAGCCCCCGGACAGGGAGATACGAGCAGTACTTC
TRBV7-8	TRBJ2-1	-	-	CASSLNLAGPTYNEQFF	TGTGCCAGCAGCCTCAACTTGGCGGGGCCCACCTACAATGAGCAGTTCTTC
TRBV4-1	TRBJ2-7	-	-	CASSQDFQPWGPAYEQYF	TGCGCCAGCAGCCAAGATTTTCAGCCCTGGGGCCCTGCCTACGAGCAGTACTTC
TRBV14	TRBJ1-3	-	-	CASSYGVTGNTIYF	TGTGCCAGCAGCTACGGGGTGACTGGAAACACCATATATTTT
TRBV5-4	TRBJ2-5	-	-	CASSLALGTQETQYF	TGTGCCAGCAGCTTGGCGCTTGGGACCCAAGAGACCCAGTACTTC
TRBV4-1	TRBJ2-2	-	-	CASSQAGQTAGELFF	TGCGCCAGCAGCCAAGCAGGACAGACTGCCGGGGAGCTGTTTTTT
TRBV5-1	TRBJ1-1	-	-	CASSLRTGISPNTEAFF	TGCGCCAGCAGCTTGCGCACAGGGATCAGTCCGAACACTGAAGCTTTCTTT
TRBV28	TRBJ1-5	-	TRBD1	CASSSGTGGLDQPQHF	TGTGCCAGCAGTTCCGGGACAGGGGGCTTAGATCAGCCCCAGCATTTT
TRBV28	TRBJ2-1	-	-	CASSLGPYNEQFF	TGTGCCAGCAGTTTGGGCCCCTACAATGAGCAGTTCTTC
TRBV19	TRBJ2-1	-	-	CASSILDSPYNEQFF	TGTGCCAGTAGTATCCTCGACTCGCCATACAATGAGCAGTTCTTC
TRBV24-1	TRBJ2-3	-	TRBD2	CATSDGTSPTDTQYF	TGTGCCACCAGTGATGGGACTAGCCCCACAGATACGCAGTATTTT
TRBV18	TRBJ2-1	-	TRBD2	CASSLAGYNEQFF	TGTGCCAGCTCACTAGCGGGGTACAATGAGCAGTTCTTC
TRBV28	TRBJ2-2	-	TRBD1	CASSPTDRISGELFF	TGTGCCAGCAGTCCAACGGACAGGATCTCCGGGGAGCTGTTTTTT
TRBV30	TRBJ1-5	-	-	CAWSGLHQPQHF	TGTGCCTGGAGTGGCCTCCATCAGCCCCAGCATTTT
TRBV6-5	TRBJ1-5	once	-	CASSYAAFGQPQHF	TGTGCCAGCAGTTACGCCGCGTTTGGCCAGCCCCAGCATTTT
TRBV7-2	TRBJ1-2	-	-	CASSFPPGGTYGYTF	TGTGCCAGCAGCTTCCCCCCGGGGGGGACCTATGGCTACACCTTC
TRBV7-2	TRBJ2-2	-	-	CASSLKARTTGELFF	TGTGCCAGCAGCTTGAAGGCTAGGACCACCGGGGAGCTGTTTTTT
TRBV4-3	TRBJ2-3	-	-	CASSQVTATDTQYF	TGCGCCAGCAGCCAAGTGACGGCCACAGATACGCAGTATTTT
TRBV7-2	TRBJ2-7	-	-	CASSYLSYEQYF	TGTGCCAGCAGCTACTTGTCCTACGAGCAGTACTTC
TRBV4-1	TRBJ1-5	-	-	CASSQGGWTVPNQPQHF	TGCGCCAGCAGCCAAGGCGGTTGGACAGTCCCCAATCAGCCCCAGCATTTT
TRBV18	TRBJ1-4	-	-	CASSPPLGGMGEKLFF	TGTGCCAGCTCACCACCATTGGGGGGCATGGGTGAAAAACTGTTTTTT
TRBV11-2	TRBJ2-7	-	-	CASSLAAALEQYF	TGTGCCAGCAGCTTAGCCGCCGCCTTGGAGCAGTACTTC
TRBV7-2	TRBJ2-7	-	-	CASRNGGGWSYEQYF	TGTGCCAGCAGAAATGGGGGGGGCTGGTCCTACGAGCAGTACTTC
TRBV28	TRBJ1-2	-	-	CASSLGGAANYGYTF	TGTGCCAGCAGTTTAGGGGGGGCAGCTAACTATGGCTACACCTTC
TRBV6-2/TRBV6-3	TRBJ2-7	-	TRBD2	CASSYVLRDYSYEQYF	TGTGCCAGCAGTTATGTCCTTAGGGACTACTCCTACGAGCAGTACTTC
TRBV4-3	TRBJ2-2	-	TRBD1	CASSQEGGGTGFTGELFF	TGCGCCAGCAGCCAAGAAGGGGGCGGGACAGGGTTCACCGGGGAGCTGTTTTTT
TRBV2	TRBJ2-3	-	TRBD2	CASSGLAGGPWDLAGSTDTQYF	TGTGCCAGCAGTGGGCTAGCGGGGGGTCCGTGGGACCTAGCGGGTAGCACAGATACGCAGTATTTT
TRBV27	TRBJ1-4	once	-	CASSTSWGVSEKLFF	-